The sequence of this T cell receptor (beta chain) was determined in a study of T cell responses to AZD1222 COVID-19 vaccine. Findings of the study overall: Nearly half of spike-specific TCRs reportedly target unmutated variant regions. There were mostly white British donors and more females than males, and clonal diversity was possibly underestimated.

Sequencing was performed with immunoSEQ multiplex PCR; in TCRdb, only in-frame clones are kept and a portion is missing. The sample contains 85,000 to 100,000 clones, 90% to 95% of which appear only once. In regard to this clone: Its antigen is not known.

This CDR3 spans 14 amino acids. Germline assignment: CDR1 SGHRS and CDR2 YFSETQ. The V gene lost 2 bases and the J gene lost 0 bases, with 7 bases spanning the gap. This sample comprised peripheral blood, obtained on day 0 of AZD1222 vaccination. The sequence came from an adult in good health. The V call is TRBV5-1, the J call TRBJ2-3, with a tentative D call TRBD2 (5 bases). Here the CDR3 reads CASSFGVSTDTQYF. CDR3 nucleotides: TGCGCCAGCAGCTTCGGGGTTAGCACAGATACGCAGTATTTT.